A selection of T cell receptor beta chains follows, all from one sample in a study of blood T cell repertoires in COVID-19. The table came from immunoSEQ multiplex PCR; TCRdb's copy has only in-frame clones and leaves some out. The data hold about 110,000 clones, with approximately 84% observed a single time. Sequenced material: peripheral blood. The receptors derive from a woman in her 50s with acute or convalescent COVID-19. CDR3s include the opening cysteine and the closing phenylalanine or tryptophan. The D gene is left open where the match is weak. Not every row has a clone size; where given, it reads once, few, many or a size class.

d_gene	j_gene	abundance	v_gene	CDR3aa	CDR3nt
.	TRBJ1-5	.	TRBV10-3	CATVEPGQDSNQPQHF	TGTGCCACCGTGGAACCGGGACAAGACAGCAATCAGCCCCAGCATTTT
TRBD1	TRBJ1-1	.	TRBV2	CASRDPGTGRAFF	TGTGCCAGCAGAGACCCTGGGACAGGGAGAGCTTTCTTT
.	TRBJ1-2	once	TRBV5-1	CASSLVTDGGYTF	TGCGCCAGCAGCTTGGTAACCGATGGCGGCTACACCTTC
.	TRBJ1-1	.	TRBV5-1	CASSLPGTGNTEAFF	TGCGCCAGCAGCTTGCCGGGGACTGGGAACACTGAAGCTTTCTTT
.	TRBJ1-1	.	TRBV28	CASSLTGNTNTEAFF	TGTGCCAGCAGTTTGACAGGCAATACGAACACTGAAGCTTTCTTT
.	TRBJ1-1	.	TRBV29-1	CSVSGNTEAFF	TGCAGCGTATCGGGGAACACTGAAGCTTTCTTT
.	TRBJ1-2	.	TRBV6-5	CASTPQGLNGYTF	TGTGCCAGCACGCCACAGGGTCTCAATGGCTACACCTTC
.	TRBJ1-1	.	TRBV15	CATSRGLDMNTEAFF	TGTGCCACCAGCAGAGGTTTAGATATGAACACTGAAGCTTTCTTT
.	TRBJ2-3	.	TRBV6-5	CASSQDRRSDTQYF	TGTGCCAGCAGCCAAGACAGAAGATCAGATACGCAGTATTTT
.	TRBJ1-3	.	TRBV6-5	CASSYYNRRSGNTIYF	TGTGCCAGCAGTTACTACAACAGACGCTCTGGAAACACCATATATTTT
.	TRBJ2-7	once	TRBV2	CASSEAAGRDF	TGTGCCAGCAGTGAAGCGGCAGGTAGAGACTTC
TRBD1	TRBJ2-3	few	TRBV5-4	CASSLAGGTGGTDTQYF	TGTGCCAGCAGCTTGGCTGGGGGGACAGGGGGCACAGATACGCAGTATTTT
TRBD1	TRBJ1-2	.	TRBV7-3	CASSLNPTGWGYTF	TGTGCCAGCAGCTTAAACCCGACAGGGTGGGGCTACACCTTC
.	TRBJ1-2	.	TRBV5-1	CASSPATAGGYTF	TGCGCCAGCAGCCCGGCGACCGCCGGGGGCTACACCTTC
.	TRBJ1-3	.	TRBV30	CAWSTNQGNTIYF	TGTGCCTGGAGCACAAATCAGGGAAACACCATATATTTT
TRBD2	TRBJ2-4	.	TRBV18	CASSPGGELDIQYF	TGTGCCAGCTCACCAGGGGGGGAATTGGACATTCAGTACTTC
TRBD1	TRBJ1-6	.	TRBV30	CAWQGDTFNSPLHF	TGTGCCTGGCAGGGGGATACATTTAATTCACCCCTCCACTTT
.	TRBJ1-2	.	TRBV7-8	CASSFIGGDGYTF	TGTGCCAGCAGCTTTATCGGGGGGGATGGCTACACCTTC
.	TRBJ1-2	once	TRBV5-6	CASSLVRGARNYGYTF	TGTGCCAGCAGCTTGGTACGGGGGGCGCGAAACTATGGCTACACCTTC
.	TRBJ1-2	.	TRBV5-1	CASSPGTGDSLNYGYTF	TGCGCCAGCAGCCCCGGGACTGGCGATTCACTGAACTATGGCTACACCTTC
.	TRBJ1-1	.	TRBV18	CASSPAGGGPGEAFF	TGTGCCAGCTCCCCAGCGGGGGGCGGGCCAGGGGAAGCTTTCTTT
.	TRBJ1-3	.	TRBV5-4	CASSLGQGNTIYF	TGTGCCAGCAGCTTGGGACAGGGAAACACCATATATTTT
.	TRBJ1-5	.	TRBV28	CASARSGNHQPQHF	TGTGCCAGCGCCCGGTCGGGGAACCATCAGCCCCAGCATTTT
TRBD1	TRBJ1-2	.	TRBV30	CALLQGPRGYTF	TGTGCCTTGTTACAGGGGCCCCGTGGCTACACCTTC
.	TRBJ1-1	.	TRBV7-2	CASSFRAGEGAFF	TGTGCCAGCAGCTTCCGAGCGGGGGAGGGAGCTTTCTTT
.	TRBJ1-1	few	TRBV12-3/TRBV12-4	CASSRVFTEAFF	TGTGCCAGCAGCAGGGTATTCACTGAAGCTTTCTTT
.	TRBJ1-2	.	TRBV28	CASSSVGYTF	TGTGCCAGCAGTTCCGTGGGCTACACCTTC
.	TRBJ2-2	once	TRBV9	CASSARDSDTGELFF	TGTGCCAGCAGCGCCCGGGACTCAGATACCGGGGAGCTGTTTTTT
TRBD1	TRBJ1-1	once	TRBV7-2	CASSYTGVVAFF	TGTGCCAGCAGTTATACAGGGGTAGTAGCTTTCTTT